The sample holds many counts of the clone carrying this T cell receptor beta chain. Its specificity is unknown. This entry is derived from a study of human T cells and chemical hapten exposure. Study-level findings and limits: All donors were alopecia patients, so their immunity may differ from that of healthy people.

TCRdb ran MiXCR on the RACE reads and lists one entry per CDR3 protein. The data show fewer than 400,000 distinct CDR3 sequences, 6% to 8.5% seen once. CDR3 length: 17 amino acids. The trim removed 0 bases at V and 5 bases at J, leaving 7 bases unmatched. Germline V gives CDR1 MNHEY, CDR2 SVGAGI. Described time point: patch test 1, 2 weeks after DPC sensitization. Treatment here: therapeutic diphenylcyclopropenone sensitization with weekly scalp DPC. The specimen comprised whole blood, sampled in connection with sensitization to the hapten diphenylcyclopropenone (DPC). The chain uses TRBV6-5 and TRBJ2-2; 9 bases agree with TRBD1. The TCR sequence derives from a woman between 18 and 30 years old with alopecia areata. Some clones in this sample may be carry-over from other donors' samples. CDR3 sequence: CASSYSGTGSPTGELFF. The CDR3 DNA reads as TGTGCCAGCAGTTACTCCGGGACAGGGTCCCCGACCGGGGAGCTGTTTTTT.